These 2 T cell receptor beta chains were all obtained from the same sample, sequenced in a study of graft-versus-host responses after intestinal transplantation. Measured with immunoSEQ multiplex PCR; TCRdb has only the in-frame clones, and not every one. The data hold roughly 56,000 clones, with around nine tenths observed a single time. The sample consisted of PBMCs, taken about 120 days after intestinal transplantation. The receptors here all came from a human patient who received an intestinal transplant, so some T cells may come from the graft donor.

V usage is TRBV7-9 and J usage is TRBJ2-1; 10 bases are a match to TRBD2. Trimming removed 5 bases from V and 8 bases from J; junction bases left unmatched: 12. CDR1 and CDR2 (germline): SEHNR, FQNEAQ (reference sequence). CDR3 length: 16 amino acids. CDR3 amino acids: CASSPRSVAGGYEQFF. The DNA for the CDR3 is TGTGCCAGCAGCCCCAGGTCCGTAGCGGGAGGCTATGAGCAGTTCTTC.

The chain is built from TRBV18 and TRBJ2-5, with D hard to call. The CDR3 runs to 14 residues. From germline, CDR1 is KGHSH and CDR2 LQKENI. V was pared by 0 bases and J by 5 bases, with 10 bases between. CDR3 amino acids: CASSPPYGMETQYF. The DNA of the CDR3 is TGTGCCAGCTCACCACCCTACGGTATGGAGACCCAGTACTTC.